Following are 10 T cell receptor beta chains from one sample sequenced in a study of T cells in Graves' hyperthyroidism and ophthalmopathy. TCR beta CDR3 region amplification was performed from RNA transcripts. The HTBI set primed first-round TCR CDR3 RT-PCR. TCRdb re-called the multiplex PCR reads through MiXCR, storing one row per CDR3 protein. The data show roughly 530,000 distinct CDR3 sequences, with roughly 18% seen just once and around 17% held by the top ten. Source material: blood. These receptors were obtained from a young woman with Graves' ophthalmopathy.

On this clonotype: One junction end disagrees with the germline gene, perhaps due to a read error. This chain joins TRBV7-9 and TRBJ1-5, with D perhaps TRBD1 (5 bases). Germline loops: CDR1 SEHNR, CDR2 FQNEAQ (reference sequence). This CDR3 comprises 15 residues. CDR3 region: CVSSSHRDGHQPQHF. CDR3 DNA sequence: TGTGTCAGCAGCTCGCACCGGGACGGACATCAGCCCCAGCATTTT.

This clonotype was recorded many times. Here the CDR3 reads CSARDGRTSSYEQYF. CDR3 DNA sequence: TGCAGTGCTAGAGACGGGAGGACCTCCTCCTACGAGCAGTACTTC. The chain links TRBV20-1 to TRBJ2-7; 7 nucleotides align to TRBD2. The junction had 5 bases not matched to a gene; V was cut back by 0 bases and J by 0 bases. CDR3 length: 15 residues. Per germline, CDR1 DFQATT and CDR2 SNEGSKA (reference sequence).

This clonotype was counted at least ten times. The CDR3 loop reads CSASTGMNTEAFF. CDR3 coding DNA: TGCAGTGCTAGTACCGGGATGAACACTGAAGCTTTCTTT. This chain joins TRBV20-1 and TRBJ1-1; D is unresolved. The CDR3 contains 13 residues. Trimming removed 3 bases at V and 0 bases at J, with 8 bases between. Germline V gene data show CDR1 as DFQATT and CDR2 as SNEGSKA (reference sequence).

This clonotype was picked up many times. The genes are TRBV30 and TRBJ1-2, with D hard to call. Trimming shortened V by 3 bases and J by 4 bases, and 9 bases separated the two germline ends. Germline V gene lookup returns CDR1 GTSNPN and CDR2 SVGIG (reference sequence). The CDR3 contains 12 residues. For the CDR3, the DNA is TGTGCCTGGAGCCCGCAAGCCTATGGCTACACCTTC. Translating gives CAWSPQAYGYTF.

In its sample, this clonotype was seen many times. The rearrangement links TRBV28 to TRBJ1-1; D is ambiguous. Germline V gene lookup returns CDR1 MDHEN and CDR2 SYDVKM. Trimming took 6 bases from V and 0 from J, leaving 14 bases between them. The CDR3 sequence is 15 residues long. The CDR3 DNA is TGTGCCAGCAGCCCTTACGACGGCCTGAACACTGAAGCTTTCTTT. The encoded protein is CASSPYDGLNTEAFF.

The chain employs TRBV13 and TRBJ1-4, with TRBD1 matching 12 bases. V lost 5 bases, J lost 2 bases, and 6 bases stayed unmatched. Germline CDR1 and CDR2: PRHDT and FYEKMQ (reference sequence). This CDR3 is 17 amino acids long. This CDR3 is CASSLRDRGLTNEKLFF. CDR3 DNA sequence: TGTGCCAGCAGCCTCCGGGACAGGGGGCTCACTAATGAAAAACTGTTTTTT. The entire variable domain, with the rest obtained from reference TRBV13 and TRBJ1-4, is as follows: AAGVIQSPRHLIKEKRETATLKCYPIPRHDTVYWYQQGPGQDPQFLISFYEKMQSDKGSIPDRFSAQQFSDYHSELNMSSLELGDSALYFCASSLRDRGLTNEKLFFGSGTQLSVL.

This clonotype was seen at least ten times. The chain is built from TRBV7-2 and TRBJ1-6; 8 nucleotides align to TRBD1. CDR3 length: 15 amino acids. V dropped 3 bases and J dropped 9; count of bases not matched to a gene: 7. The germline CDR1 and CDR2 sequences are SGHTA and FQGNSA. For the CDR3, the DNA is TGTGCCAGCAGCTTGCGGCAGGGGGCGGTTTCACCCCTCCACTTT. Protein: CASSLRQGAVSPLHF.

In its sample, this clonotype was seen many times. The chain recombines TRBV5-1 with TRBJ2-7; D is perhaps TRBD1 (6 bases). There are 15 residues in the CDR3. Germline CDR1 SGHRS, CDR2 YFSETQ. The ends were cut back, 3 bases at V and 0 bases at J, with 13 bases in the middle. CDR3 sequence reads: CASSWDTSSSYEQYF. DNA of the CDR3: TGCGCCAGCAGCTGGGACACCTCATCCTCCTACGAGCAGTACTTC.

This chain links TRBV6-5 with TRBJ2-1; D possibly uses TRBD1 or TRBD2 (5 bases each). Deletions cut 2 bases from V and 6 bases from J, with 14 bases between. Germline-derived CDR1 and CDR2 are MNHEY and SVGAGI. The CDR3 totals 15 residues. CDR3 sequence: CASSYGQGGRNEQFF. For the CDR3, the DNA is TGTGCCAGCAGTTACGGGCAGGGCGGGCGCAATGAGCAGTTCTTC.

This clonotype was observed many times. This may stem from a read error, because a much larger clone lies one nucleotide away. The chain joins TRBV7-3 to TRBJ1-1; D is ambiguous. V lost 1 base and J lost 3, with 6 bases in between. The CDR3 totals 13 residues. Germline lookup yields CDR1 SGHTA and CDR2 FQGTGA. CDR3 in amino acids: CASSLKGDTEAFF. The CDR3 coding sequence is TGTGCCAGCAGCTTAAAGGGTGACACTGAAGCTTTCTTT.